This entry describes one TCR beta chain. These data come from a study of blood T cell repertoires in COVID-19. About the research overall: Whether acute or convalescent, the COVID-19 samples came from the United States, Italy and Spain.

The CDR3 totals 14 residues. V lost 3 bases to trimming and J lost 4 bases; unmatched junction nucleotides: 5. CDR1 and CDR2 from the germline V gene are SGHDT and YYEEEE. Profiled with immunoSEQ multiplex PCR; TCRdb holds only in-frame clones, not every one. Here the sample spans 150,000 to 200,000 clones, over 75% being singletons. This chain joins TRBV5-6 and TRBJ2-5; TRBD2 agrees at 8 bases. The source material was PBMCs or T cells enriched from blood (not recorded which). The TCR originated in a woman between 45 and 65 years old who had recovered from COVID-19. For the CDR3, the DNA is TGTGCCAGCAGCTCGCCGGGGGGGCGAGAGACCCAGTACTTC. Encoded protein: CASSSPGGRETQYF.